One sample yielded the 26 T cell receptor beta chains listed below, sequenced in a study of blood T cell repertoires in COVID-19 (dated by TCRdb to about 2020). Libraries were built with the immunoSEQ multiplex PCR assay. TCRdb's version of the immuneACCESS table is confined to in-frame rearrangements and falls short of the full clone set. An unresolved V gene accounts for under half of the shortfall where checked; the remainder is of unknown origin. Within this sample are fewer than 200,000 clones, with roughly 70% of them counted one time only. The top ten hold 2.5% to 3% of the sample. Sequencing was done on a sample of peripheral blood. Receptor source: a woman of 80 years or more with acute or convalescent COVID-19.

The chain carries TRBV28 and TRBJ1-1; tentative D call: TRBD1 (6 bases). This CDR3 has 12 amino acids. V shed 5 bases and J shed 3 bases, with 7 bases lying between them. From germline, CDR1 is MDHEN and CDR2 SYDVKM. CDR3 in DNA: TGTGCCAGCAGTGGACAGTACACTGAAGCTTTCTTT. Encoded protein: CASSGQYTEAFF.

J is TRBJ1-5 and V is TRBV19; possible D gene TRBD1, 6 bases. This CDR3 has 14 residues. V was clipped by 6 bases and J by 7 bases, with 16 bases between them. Per the germline V gene, CDR1 is LNHDA and CDR2 is SQIVND (reference sequence). The DNA for the CDR3 is TGTGCCAGTAGGATTAACAGGGATTCACAGCCCCAGCATTTT. Protein: CASRINRDSQPQHF.

Turning to this clone: This sample includes further DNA sequences coding for the same CDR3. CDR3 loop: CASSQDRSYEQYF. The CDR3 DNA is TGTGCCAGCAGCCAAGATAGGAGTTACGAGCAGTACTTC. The V gene is TRBV4-2, the J gene TRBJ2-7; no reliable D call. With 0 bases removed from V and 4 bases from J, the gap between germline ends came to 7 bases. Germline V gene lookup returns CDR1 LGHNA and CDR2 YNFKEQ. The CDR3 loop spans 13 amino acids.

This chain links TRBV18 with TRBJ2-7; 11 bases align to TRBD1. With 3 bases clipped from V and 6 bases from J, the junction kept 10 bases outside the gene matches. This CDR3 is built from 16 residues. CDR1 and CDR2 (germline): KGHSH, LQKENI. The CDR3: CASSPPGTGGFGEQYF. For the CDR3, the DNA is TGTGCCAGCTCACCTCCCGGGACAGGGGGATTCGGCGAGCAGTACTTC.

This chain links TRBV5-1 with TRBJ1-6, with TRBD1 as a possible D gene (6 bases). Germline CDR1 is SGHRS and CDR2 is YFSETQ. The V gene lost 4 bases and the J gene lost 6 bases, with 14 bases spanning the gap. The CDR3 covers 15 residues. CDR3 protein: CASSLQGISNSPLHF. The DNA of the CDR3 is TGCGCCAGCAGCCTGCAGGGGATAAGTAATTCACCCCTCCACTTT.

The V gene is TRBV4-2, the J gene TRBJ1-2, with 8 bases aligning to TRBD1. Germline trimming cut 3 bases from V and 6 bases from J; bases unmatched to any gene: 9. Germline lookup yields CDR1 LGHNA and CDR2 YNFKEQ. The CDR3 is 15 amino acids. The DNA for the CDR3 is TGTGCCAGCAGCCACCTGGACAGGGAGCCCGATGGCTACACCTTC. Residues: CASSHLDREPDGYTF.

The V and J genes are TRBV28 and TRBJ1-2, with D possibly TRBD1 on 6 matching bases. Germline V CDR1 and CDR2: MDHEN, SYDVKM. This CDR3 is built from 13 residues. The V and J ends lost 4 bases and 3 bases respectively, with 9 bases between them. The CDR3 sequence: CASSWGPDYGYTF. The CDR3 DNA follows: TGTGCCAGCAGTTGGGGGCCGGACTATGGCTACACCTTC.

This clone came up many times. CDR3 coding DNA: TGTGCCAGCAGCTTAGGGACAGGTTCGGTTGAAAAACTGTTTTTT. It yields the protein CASSLGTGSVEKLFF. The genes are TRBV7-9 and TRBJ1-4; 7 positions match TRBD1. The CDR3 loop spans 15 amino acids. Germline CDR1 is SEHNR and CDR2 is FQNEAQ (reference sequence). Trimming removed 1 base from V and 7 bases from J; junction bases left unmatched: 6. Using reference TRBV7-9 and TRBJ1-4 for the parts outside the CDR3, the full variable domain is DTGVSQNPRHKITKRGQNVTFRCDPISEHNRLYWYRQTLGQGPEFLTYFQNEAQLEKSRLLSDRFSAERPKGSFSTLEIQRTEQGDSAMYLCASSLGTGSVEKLFFGSGTQLSVL.

V is TRBV18 and J is TRBJ2-5, with D tentatively TRBD1 (5 bases). With 1 base removed from V and 4 bases from J, the gap between germline ends came to 13 bases. The CDR3 is made up of 15 amino acids. The germline V gene has CDR1 KGHSH and CDR2 LQKENI. The CDR3 DNA reads as TGTGCCAGCTCACCACGGGCAGGGATGGGAGAGACCCAGTACTTC. Translating it yields CASSPRAGMGETQYF. The variable domain in full, completed from reference TRBV18 and TRBJ2-5, reads NAGVMQNPRHLVRRRGQEARLRCSPMKGHSHVYWYRQLPEEGLKFMVYLQKENIIDESGMPKERFSAEFPKEGPSILRIQQVVRGDSAAYFCASSPRAGMGETQYFGPGTRLLVL.

The chain joins TRBV19 to TRBJ2-1; 7 bases match TRBD1. Looked up from germline, CDR1 is LNHDA and CDR2 is SQIVND (reference sequence). After removal of 3 bases from V and 7 bases from J, the junction contained 12 bases not matched to a gene. This CDR3 contains 16 residues. CDR3 in amino acids: CASSMLGQGVLNEQFF. The CDR3 coding sequence is TGTGCCAGTAGTATGCTGGGGCAGGGGGTACTGAATGAGCAGTTCTTC.

The J gene is TRBJ2-7, the V gene TRBV27; TRBD1 is a possible D gene (5 bases). The V end lost 3 bases, the J end lost 0 bases, and 6 bases lay between the germline ends. Germline CDR1 is MNHEY and CDR2 is SMNVEV (reference sequence). The CDR3 contains 13 residues. The CDR3 DNA is TGTGCCAGCAGTTTCGGACACTCCTACGAGCAGTACTTC. It translates to CASSFGHSYEQYF.

The CDR3 loop reads CASSLQTSPTGELFF. The DNA for the CDR3 is TGTGCCAGCAGCCTACAGACTAGTCCCACCGGGGAGCTGTTTTTT. The chain is built from TRBV5-4 and TRBJ2-2, with D possibly TRBD2 on 6 matching bases. The ends were cut back, 4 bases at V and 4 bases at J, with 14 bases in the middle. Germline V gives CDR1 SGHNT, CDR2 YYREEE (reference sequence). CDR3 size: 15 residues.

Only a few counts were recorded for this clone. The V and J genes are TRBV19 and TRBJ1-3; TRBD1 is a possible D gene (5 bases). This CDR3 region has 15 residues. Germline CDR1 and CDR2: LNHDA and SQIVND (reference sequence). V was cut by 8 bases and J by 4 bases, with 18 bases left in between. CDR3: CASGVSGTVGNTIYF. CDR3 DNA sequence: TGTGCCAGTGGTGTTTCCGGGACTGTAGGAAACACCATATATTTT.

The V gene is TRBV5-1, the J gene TRBJ2-2, with D possibly TRBD2 on 5 matching bases. Per the germline V gene, CDR1 is SGHRS and CDR2 is YFSETQ. CDR3 length: 13 amino acids. V was pared by 5 bases and J by 7 bases, with 12 bases between. The CDR3 is CASRAGNGGELFF. The CDR3 DNA follows: TGCGCCAGCAGGGCCGGGAATGGCGGGGAGCTGTTTTTT.

This chain uses TRBV9 with TRBJ2-7, with unresolved D. V lost 0 bases and J lost 0, with 10 bases in between. The germline CDR1 and CDR2 sequences are SGDLS and YYNGEE. The CDR3 covers 15 residues. CDR3 sequence (DNA): TGTGCCAGCAGCGTAGAAGGAGCGAGCTCCTACGAGCAGTACTTC. It translates to CASSVEGASSYEQYF.

V and J are TRBV5-1 and TRBJ1-6; D ambiguous. Per the germline V gene, CDR1 is SGHRS and CDR2 is YFSETQ. This CDR3 comprises 14 residues. Trimming cost V 4 bases and J 3 bases, with 8 bases left between them. As DNA, the CDR3 is TGCGCCAGCAGCCAGGAAAACTATAATTCACCCCTCCACTTT. This translates into CASSQENYNSPLHF.

This clone came up a few times. V and J are TRBV6-2 or TRBV6-3 and TRBJ1-1, with D maybe TRBD1 (5 bases). The ends were cut back, 2 bases at V and 3 bases at J, with 7 bases in the middle. The CDR3 has 13 amino acids. CDR1 is MNHEY, CDR2 SVGEGT, per germline. The CDR3 sequence is CASSYRGDTEAFF. The CDR3 DNA sequence: TGTGCCAGCAGTTACCGGGGGGACACTGAAGCTTTCTTT.

CDR3 sequence (DNA): TGTGCCAGCAGCCAAGAAGGAACGGGGGAAAGAGAGACCCAGTACTTC. As protein: CASSQEGTGERETQYF. This sequence joins TRBV4-2 and TRBJ2-5, with a tentative D call TRBD2 (6 bases). V lost 0 bases, J lost 4 bases, and 15 bases lay in between. This CDR3 contains 16 residues. The germline V gene encodes CDR1 LGHNA and CDR2 YNFKEQ.

For this clone: A much larger clonotype is one base distant, so this may be a read error. The chain carries TRBV6-5 and TRBJ2-7; 7 bases agree with TRBD1. The CDR3 is 11 residues long. Unmatched junction bases numbered 2, after V lost 10 bases and J lost 2 bases. Germline loops: CDR1 MNHEY, CDR2 SVGAGI. Here the CDR3 reads CATGTAYEQYF. The CDR3, as DNA: TGTGCCACCGGGACAGCCTACGAGCAGTACTTC.

This chain connects TRBV28 to TRBJ2-5, with TRBD2 identical over 16 bases. The CDR3 has 18 amino acids. CDR1 and CDR2 from the germline V gene are MDHEN and SYDVKM. Trimming took 5 bases from V and 4 from J; bases not matched to a gene: 10. Here the CDR3 DNA reads TGTGCCAGCAGTCAGGGACTAGCGGGAGGGCCTGGGTTAGAGACCCAGTACTTC. It codes for CASSQGLAGGPGLETQYF.

The chain is built from TRBV7-9 and TRBJ1-5; the D is unclear. V was trimmed by 5 bases and J by 0 bases, leaving 8 bases between them. The CDR3 sequence is 14 residues long. CDR1 is SEHNR and CDR2 is FQNEAQ in the germline V gene (reference sequence). The DNA of the CDR3 is TGTGCCAGCAGCCCTCAGGATAGCAATCAGCCCCAGCATTTT. Translating gives CASSPQDSNQPQHF.

In this sample, this clone turned up a few times. This sequence joins TRBV5-4 and TRBJ2-7; D possibly corresponds to TRBD2 (6 bases). Trimming pared 1 base from V and 7 bases from J, leaving 21 bases between. This CDR3 contains 16 residues. Germline V CDR1 and CDR2: SGHNT, YYREEE (reference sequence). The CDR3 region is CASSLSWVGGPGEQYF. CDR3 coding DNA: TGTGCCAGCAGCTTGTCTTGGGTCGGGGGTCCGGGTGAGCAGTACTTC.

V and J are TRBV6-2 or TRBV6-3 and TRBJ1-2; 8 positions match TRBD1. The CDR3 has 15 amino acids. The V and J ends lost 5 bases and 3 bases, in that order; junction bases with no gene match: 8. Germline CDR1 and CDR2: MNHEY and SVGEGT. The CDR3 DNA sequence: TGTGCCAGCAGTCGAACCAGGGGGCGATACTATGGCTACACCTTC. Its protein is CASSRTRGRYYGYTF.

The chain joins TRBV7-2 to TRBJ2-2; possible D gene TRBD1, 5 bases. The length of the CDR3 is 14 residues. Germline loops: CDR1 SGHTA, CDR2 FQGNSA. V was clipped by 3 bases and J by 6 bases, with 11 bases between them. The CDR3 here is CASSLSGYAGELFF. The CDR3 DNA is TGTGCCAGCAGCTTGTCAGGGTATGCCGGGGAGCTGTTTTTT.

This clone was seen just once. The rearrangement links TRBV5-4 to TRBJ2-7; TRBD2 aligns across 13 bases. V lost 3 bases, J lost 3 bases, and 6 bases stayed unmatched. The CDR3 loop spans 16 amino acids. Germline CDR1 is SGHNT and CDR2 is YYREEE (reference sequence). The CDR3 bases are TGTGCCAGCAGCTCTTGGACTAGCGGGAGTTTCTACGAGCAGTACTTC. Translation: CASSSWTSGSFYEQYF. The full variable domain, with the rest looked up from reference TRBV5-4 and TRBJ2-7, is ETGVTQSPTHLIKTRGQQVTLRCSSQSGHNTVSWYQQALGQGPQFIFQYYREEENGRGNFPPRFSGLQFPNYSSELNVNALELDDSALYLCASSSWTSGSFYEQYFGPGTRLTVT.

V and J are TRBV5-1 and TRBJ2-7, with TRBD2 identical over 8 bases. CDR3 length equals 15 residues. Germline V gene sequence: CDR1 SGHRS, CDR2 YFSETQ. With 0 bases clipped from V and 3 bases from J, the junction kept 5 bases outside the gene matches. CDR3 nucleotides: TGCGCCAGCAGCTTGGGGGTGACTAGCGACTACGAGCAGTACTTC. The encoded protein is CASSLGVTSDYEQYF.